This note documents a single TCR beta chain sequence. Its antigen is still unknown. The CDR3 has 15 amino acids. The V gene end was trimmed by 4 bases and the J gene end by 4 bases; junction bases not matched to a gene: 10. Germline CDR1 is SGHVS and CDR2 is FQNEAQ. Using its own MiXCR run on the 5' RACE reads, TCRdb lists one record per CDR3 protein. The sample shows around 770,000 distinct CDR3 sequences, around 17% of them seen only once. The data derive from a study of CD8 T cells in ankylosing spondylitis. Study-level findings and limits: It appeared that ankylosing spondylitis blood was characterized by a TCR beta motif of 8 or 9 highly homologous variants. In ankylosing spondylitis patients, matched synovial fluid reportedly showed significant enrichment of disease-linked clones.

This sequence joins TRBV7-8 and TRBJ2-7, with 7 bases fitting TRBD1. This TCR came from a male donor with ankylosing spondylitis. What was sequenced was blood, either unsorted or a sorted T cell fraction (not recorded which). CDR3 bases: TGTGCCAGCAGCTCCCCCCGGGGACAGCTGTACGAGCAGTACTTC. As protein: CASSSPRGQLYEQYF.